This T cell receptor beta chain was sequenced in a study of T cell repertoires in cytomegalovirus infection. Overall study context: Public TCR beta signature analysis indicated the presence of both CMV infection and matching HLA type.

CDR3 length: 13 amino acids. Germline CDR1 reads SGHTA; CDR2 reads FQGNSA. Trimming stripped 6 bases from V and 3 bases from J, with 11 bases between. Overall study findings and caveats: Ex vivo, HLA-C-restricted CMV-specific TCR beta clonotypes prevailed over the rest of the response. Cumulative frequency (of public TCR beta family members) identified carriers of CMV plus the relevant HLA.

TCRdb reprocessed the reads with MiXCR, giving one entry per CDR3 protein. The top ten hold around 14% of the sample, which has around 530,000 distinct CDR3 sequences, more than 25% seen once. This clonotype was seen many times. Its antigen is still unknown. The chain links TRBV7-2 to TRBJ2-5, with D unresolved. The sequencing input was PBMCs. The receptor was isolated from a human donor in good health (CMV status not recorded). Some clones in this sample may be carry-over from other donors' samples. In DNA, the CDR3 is TGTGCCAGCAGTCCAATCCGGGAAGAGACCCAGTACTTC. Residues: CASSPIREETQYF. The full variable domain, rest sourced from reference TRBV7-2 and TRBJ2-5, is GAGVSQSPSNKVTEKGKDVELRCDPISGHTALYWYRQSLGQGLEFLIYFQGNSAPDKSGLPSDRFSAERTGGSVSTLTIQRTQQEDSAVYLCASSPIREETQYFGPGTRLLVL.